The 9 T cell receptor beta chains below come from one sample, sequenced in a study of blood T cell repertoires in COVID-19. The repertoire was sequenced with immunoSEQ multiplex PCR; TCRdb's copy has only in-frame clones and lacks some. The sample yields 200,000 to 250,000 clones, over 80% seen once. Sequencing input: PBMCs or T cells enriched from blood (not recorded which). Source of these receptors: a woman aged 25-40 years who had been exposed to COVID-19.

The chain recombines TRBV6-5 with TRBJ2-7, with TRBD1 identical over 10 bases. CDR1 and CDR2 from the germline V gene are MNHEY and SVGAGI. Trimming removed 5 bases from V and 3 bases from J; junction bases left unmatched: 7. The CDR3 runs to 15 residues. DNA for the CDR3: TGTGCCAGCAGTCGACCGGGACAGGGGAACTACGAGCAGTACTTC. The encoded protein is CASSRPGQGNYEQYF.

This clone was detected only a few times. J is TRBJ2-7 and V is TRBV27, with D perhaps matching TRBD1 (8 bases). The length of the CDR3 is 14 residues. Germline CDR1 MNHEY, CDR2 SMNVEV (reference sequence). V was clipped by 5 bases and J by 5 bases, with 16 bases between them. As DNA, the CDR3 is TGTGCCAGCAGTAGGACAGGGCGGGGGAACGAGCAGTACTTC. This codes for CASSRTGRGNEQYF.

This rearrangement joins TRBV6-5 to TRBJ1-2; 8 nucleotides match TRBD1. V lost 6 bases, J lost 4 bases, and 10 bases stayed unmatched. Germline values: CDR1 MNHEY, CDR2 SVGAGI. The CDR3 runs to 15 residues. CDR3 residues: CASSPYLRGLYGYTF. DNA for the CDR3: TGTGCCAGCAGCCCCTACCTCAGGGGGCTCTATGGCTACACCTTC.

The chain links TRBV19 to TRBJ1-1; D call uncertain. V was clipped by 3 bases and J by 4 bases, with 12 bases between them. This CDR3 is built from 14 residues. Germline V CDR1 and CDR2: LNHDA, SQIVND (reference sequence). CDR3 DNA sequence: TGTGCCAGTAGTATCGTCGGCGGCGGCACTGAAGCTTTCTTT. This translates into CASSIVGGGTEAFF.

This clone showed up just once. The CDR3 region is CASSLEGAWWETQYF. CDR3 DNA sequence: TGCGCCAGCAGCTTGGAGGGGGCGTGGTGGGAGACCCAGTACTTC. V gene TRBV5-1 combines with J gene TRBJ2-5; 7 bases align to TRBD1. CDR1 is SGHRS, CDR2 YFSETQ, per germline. Trimming cost V 0 bases and J 5 bases; bases outside gene matches: 7. The CDR3 runs to 15 residues.

V and J are TRBV5-4 and TRBJ2-6, with D perhaps matching TRBD1 (5 bases). The germline V and J ends were trimmed by 5 bases and 4 bases, with 10 bases remaining between them. The CDR3 contains 14 residues. Per germline, CDR1 SGHNT and CDR2 YYREEE (reference sequence). DNA for the CDR3: TGTGCCAGCAGGGTAGGGGTCGGGGCCAACGTCCTGACTTTC. Encoded protein: CASRVGVGANVLTF.

As regards this clone: At one of its ends the junction is not consistent with the germline gene, which may arise from a read error. Other DNA sequences in this specimen translate into the identical CDR3. The chain links TRBV2 to TRBJ2-7; D gene unclear. CDR1 and CDR2 (germline): SNHLY, FYNNEI. The CDR3 consists of 11 residues. CDR3 sequence reads: CASKHSYEQYF. The CDR3 DNA reads as TGTGCCAGCAAGCACAGCTACGAGCAGTATTTC.

V gene TRBV28 combines with J gene TRBJ2-2; the D gene is possibly TRBD2 (6 bases). CDR1 MDHEN and CDR2 SYDVKM come from the germline V gene. V was clipped by 3 bases and J by 7 bases, with 15 bases between them. This CDR3 region has 15 residues. In DNA, the CDR3 is TGTGCCAGCAGTTTGAGGCTAGCGTACGGCGGGGAGCTGTTTTTT. It translates to CASSLRLAYGGELFF.

The CDR3 loop is CASSLEGIAGGPGATANTGELFF. CDR3 sequence (DNA): TGTGCCAGCAGCTTAGAGGGTATAGCGGGAGGGCCAGGTGCGACCGCGAACACCGGGGAGCTGTTTTTT. The chain links TRBV11-3 to TRBJ2-2; 11 bases match TRBD2. The CDR3 has 23 residues. The germline V gene has CDR1 SGHNT and CDR2 YENEEA. V trimming: 0 bases; J trimming: 0 bases; junction bases outside the gene matches: 18.